Listed below are T cell receptor beta chains from one sample, sequenced in a study of identical twins. TCRdb reanalysed the 5' RACE reads using MiXCR and keeps one entry per CDR3 protein. The table lists 310,000 or so distinct CDR3 sequences, more than 8% of them singletons, with roughly 6.4% in the top ten. These data were also filed under a second study, of yellow fever vaccine responses in identical twins.

Sequencing was done on a sample of CD8+ T cells sorted from blood. These receptors all stem from a woman aged 18-35 years in good health. CDR3s include the opening cysteine and the closing phenylalanine or tryptophan. A D gene is named only where the DNA matches it firmly. For some rows the clone size is stated as once, few or many, or as a class when expanded; others skip it.

V gene: TRBV6-2/TRBV6-3; D gene: NA; J gene: TRBJ2-1; clone size: few; CDR3 DNA: TGTGCCAGCAGTTACTCTGTAGGGGATGAGCCCCCAGCTAGAGTTGACAATGAGCAGTTCTTC; CDR3 protein: CASSYSVGDEPPARVDNEQFF
V gene: TRBV7-9; D gene: TRBD2; J gene: TRBJ2-1; clone size: many; CDR3 DNA: TGTGCCAGCAGCTTACTAGCGGGAGGTAGCAATGAGCAGTTCTTC; CDR3 protein: CASSLLAGGSNEQFF
V gene: TRBV4-1; D gene: TRBD2; J gene: TRBJ2-7; clone size: NA; CDR3 DNA: TGCGCCAGCAGCCAAGATCGGGTAGCGGGAGATTACGAGCAGTACTTC; CDR3 protein: CASSQDRVAGDYEQYF
V gene: TRBV29-1; D gene: NA; J gene: TRBJ2-2; clone size: NA; CDR3 DNA: TGCAGCGTTGTTTGGGGTAGCACCGGGGAGCTGTTTTTT; CDR3 protein: CSVVWGSTGELFF
V gene: TRBV29-1; D gene: NA; J gene: TRBJ2-6; clone size: many; CDR3 DNA: TGCAGCGTTGAGGGTACCTCTGGGGCCAACGTCCTGACTTTC; CDR3 protein: CSVEGTSGANVLTF
V gene: TRBV20-1; D gene: TRBD2; J gene: TRBJ2-1; clone size: once; CDR3 DNA: TGCAGTCCCCATTGGGAGGGCGAATACAATGAGCAGTTCTTC; CDR3 protein: CSPHWEGEYNEQFF
V gene: TRBV20-1; D gene: TRBD1; J gene: TRBJ2-7; clone size: few; CDR3 DNA: TGCAGTGCTAGTAGATCGGCCGGGACAGGGGAAATCATATCATCCTACGAGCAGTACTTC; CDR3 protein: CSASRSAGTGEIISSYEQYF
V gene: TRBV3-1; D gene: NA; J gene: TRBJ2-7; clone size: NA; CDR3 DNA: TGTGCCAGCAGCCCCCGTCCCTTCTACGAGCAGTACTTC; CDR3 protein: CASSPRPFYEQYF
V gene: TRBV9; D gene: TRBD1; J gene: TRBJ2-3; clone size: few; CDR3 DNA: TGTGCCAGCAGCGTCCGACAGGGGAGCGCAGATACGCAGTATTTT; CDR3 protein: CASSVRQGSADTQYF
V gene: TRBV29-1; D gene: NA; J gene: TRBJ2-1; clone size: many; CDR3 DNA: TGCAGCGCCTTCTTAGGGACACGGAACAATGAGCAGTTCTTC; CDR3 protein: CSAFLGTRNNEQFF
V gene: TRBV24-1; D gene: NA; J gene: TRBJ2-2; clone size: few; CDR3 DNA: TGTGCCACCAGTGATCCCCGGGACACCCTCACCGGGGAGCTGTTTTTT; CDR3 protein: CATSDPRDTLTGELFF
V gene: TRBV3-1; D gene: TRBD2; J gene: TRBJ2-1; clone size: NA; CDR3 DNA: TGTGCCAGCAGCCAAGCTCCGGGGACTAGCGGAAACAATGAGCAGTTCTTC; CDR3 protein: CASSQAPGTSGNNEQFF
V gene: TRBV7-2; D gene: NA; J gene: TRBJ2-5; clone size: few; CDR3 DNA: TGTGCCAGCAGCTTAGCCCCACTACCCCAAGAGACCCAGTACTTC; CDR3 protein: CASSLAPLPQETQYF
V gene: TRBV5-5; D gene: TRBD1; J gene: TRBJ2-7; clone size: many; CDR3 DNA: TGTGCCAGCAGCCAATACGGCACAGGGGCCGAGCAGTACTTC; CDR3 protein: CASSQYGTGAEQYF
V gene: TRBV7-3; D gene: TRBD2; J gene: TRBJ2-7; clone size: few; CDR3 DNA: TGTGCCAGCAGCTCATGGGGGGGCTACGAGCAGTACTTC; CDR3 protein: CASSSWGGYEQYF
V gene: TRBV7-9; D gene: TRBD1; J gene: TRBJ1-2; clone size: many; CDR3 DNA: TGTGCCAGCAGCCCGGACAGGGATGGCTACACCTTC; CDR3 protein: CASSPDRDGYTF
V gene: TRBV11-3; D gene: TRBD2; J gene: TRBJ2-2; clone size: once; CDR3 DNA: TGTGCCAGCAGCTTAGTAGCGGGGGAGGCCACCGGGGAGCTGTTTTTT; CDR3 protein: CASSLVAGEATGELFF
V gene: TRBV20-1; D gene: TRBD1; J gene: TRBJ2-1; clone size: few; CDR3 DNA: TGCAGTGCTAGAGATTTGACAGGGGCAGTGGATGAGCAGTTCTTC; CDR3 protein: CSARDLTGAVDEQFF
V gene: TRBV19; D gene: NA; J gene: TRBJ1-1; clone size: few; CDR3 DNA: TGTGCCAGTAGTAACGGCCCCGGTGGCACTGAAGCTTTCTTT; CDR3 protein: CASSNGPGGTEAFF
V gene: TRBV29-1; D gene: NA; J gene: TRBJ2-3; clone size: NA; CDR3 DNA: TGCAGCGTTGAAGGGGGACCGATCCGCACAGATACGCAGTATTTT; CDR3 protein: CSVEGGPIRTDTQYF
V gene: TRBV29-1; D gene: TRBD1; J gene: TRBJ2-7; clone size: NA; CDR3 DNA: TGCAGCGTCCAGACCGGGACAGGGGGCTACGAGCAGTACTTC; CDR3 protein: CSVQTGTGGYEQYF
V gene: TRBV6-1; D gene: NA; J gene: TRBJ2-3; clone size: NA; CDR3 DNA: TGTGCCAGCAGTGAACACCCTGTCACAGATGCGCAGTATTTT; CDR3 protein: CASSEHPVTDAQYF
V gene: TRBV29-1; D gene: NA; J gene: TRBJ2-4; clone size: NA; CDR3 DNA: TGCAGCGTTGAAAGTCGTCTGGAGAAGAACATTCAGTACTTC; CDR3 protein: CSVESRLEKNIQYF
V gene: TRBV11-2; D gene: TRBD2; J gene: TRBJ2-1; clone size: NA; CDR3 DNA: TGTGCCAGCAGCTCAAGACTAGCGGGGGGGTTGGTCGATGAGCAGTTCTTC; CDR3 protein: CASSSRLAGGLVDEQFF
V gene: TRBV20-1; D gene: TRBD1; J gene: TRBJ2-7; clone size: many; CDR3 DNA: TGCAGTGCTCAGGGACAGGGAGTATCCTACGAGCAGTACTTC; CDR3 protein: CSAQGQGVSYEQYF
V gene: TRBV7-9; D gene: TRBD2; J gene: TRBJ2-3; clone size: many; CDR3 DNA: TGTGCCAGCATCCCTTCAGCGGGAAGTGCAGATACGCAGTATTTT; CDR3 protein: CASIPSAGSADTQYF
V gene: TRBV12-3/TRBV12-4; D gene: NA; J gene: TRBJ1-6; clone size: few; CDR3 DNA: TGTGCCAGCAGTACCCTCGGATCGAATTCACCCCTCCACTTT; CDR3 protein: CASSTLGSNSPLHF
V gene: TRBV11-2; D gene: NA; J gene: TRBJ2-7; clone size: many; CDR3 DNA: TGTGCCAGCAGCGAGATGACAGAGTCCTACGAGCAGTACTTC; CDR3 protein: CASSEMTESYEQYF
V gene: TRBV27; D gene: TRBD2; J gene: TRBJ2-3; clone size: many; CDR3 DNA: TGTGCCAGCAGTTTAGGCGGGAGAGATACGCAGTATTTT; CDR3 protein: CASSLGGRDTQYF
V gene: TRBV4-3; D gene: NA; J gene: TRBJ1-3; clone size: NA; CDR3 DNA: TGCGCCAGCCCACGCGGGGGGAGCTCTGGAAACACCATATATTTT; CDR3 protein: CASPRGGSSGNTIYF
V gene: TRBV5-1; D gene: NA; J gene: TRBJ2-5; clone size: few; CDR3 DNA: TGCGCCAGCAGCTTGGCCGGGAGCAGCGGAGAGACCCAGTACTTC; CDR3 protein: CASSLAGSSGETQYF
V gene: TRBV7-9; D gene: TRBD1; J gene: TRBJ2-7; clone size: many; CDR3 DNA: TGTGCCAGCAGACCCGGGACAGAGACCTACGAGCAGTACTTC; CDR3 protein: CASRPGTETYEQYF
V gene: TRBV29-1; D gene: NA; J gene: TRBJ2-1; clone size: few; CDR3 DNA: TGCAGCGTTGAAAACCCTGAGGGGTACAGGATGGTCAATGAGCAGTTCTTC; CDR3 protein: CSVENPEGYRMVNEQFF
V gene: TRBV12-3/TRBV12-4; D gene: TRBD2; J gene: TRBJ2-7; clone size: few; CDR3 DNA: TGTGCCAGCAGGCAGACTAGCGGGACATACGAGCAGTACTTC; CDR3 protein: CASRQTSGTYEQYF
V gene: TRBV15; D gene: NA; J gene: TRBJ1-5; clone size: few; CDR3 DNA: TGTGCCACCAGCATCGGTTGGAGCAATCAGCCCCAGCATTTT; CDR3 protein: CATSIGWSNQPQHF
V gene: TRBV30; D gene: TRBD2; J gene: TRBJ2-3; clone size: few; CDR3 DNA: TGTGCCTGGAGTCCCCCGGGACTAGGAACAGATACGCAGTATTTT; CDR3 protein: CAWSPPGLGTDTQYF
V gene: TRBV6-4; D gene: NA; J gene: TRBJ2-2; clone size: few; CDR3 DNA: TGTGCCAGCAGTGTGACCGATGTGAACACCGGGGAGCTGTTTTTT; CDR3 protein: CASSVTDVNTGELFF
V gene: TRBV5-1; D gene: TRBD2; J gene: TRBJ2-1; clone size: many; CDR3 DNA: TGCGCCAGCAGTGGACTAGCGGGAGGTCCCTACAATGAGCAGTTCTTC; CDR3 protein: CASSGLAGGPYNEQFF
V gene: TRBV29-1; D gene: NA; J gene: TRBJ2-1; clone size: many; CDR3 DNA: TGCAGCGTTCAGATAGTCAATGAGCAGTTCTTC; CDR3 protein: CSVQIVNEQFF
V gene: TRBV21-1; D gene: NA; J gene: TRBJ2-4; clone size: NA; CDR3 DNA: TGTGTCAGCAGCATCCACTTCCGGGCCCTAGCCAAAAACATTCAGTACTTC; CDR3 protein: CVSSIHFRALAKNIQYF
V gene: TRBV6-1; D gene: TRBD2; J gene: TRBJ2-1; clone size: few; CDR3 DNA: TGTGCCAGCAGTGGATTAGCGGGGGTCTACAATGAGCAGTTCTTC; CDR3 protein: CASSGLAGVYNEQFF
V gene: TRBV9; D gene: NA; J gene: TRBJ1-5; clone size: few; CDR3 DNA: TGTGCCAGCAGCGGGAACCACGGCCAGCCCCAGCATTTT; CDR3 protein: CASSGNHGQPQHF
V gene: TRBV12-3/TRBV12-4; D gene: TRBD1; J gene: TRBJ2-7; clone size: many; CDR3 DNA: TGTGCCAGCAGTTTAGTGGGACAGCCAACCTACGAGCAGTACTTC; CDR3 protein: CASSLVGQPTYEQYF
V gene: TRBV27; D gene: NA; J gene: TRBJ1-2; clone size: few; CDR3 DNA: TGTGCCAGCAGTTTCGGACAGTCCTACGGCTACACCTTC; CDR3 protein: CASSFGQSYGYTF
V gene: TRBV20-1; D gene: TRBD2; J gene: TRBJ2-7; clone size: NA; CDR3 DNA: TGCAGTGCTAGAGTATCTAGCGGGGCCCTGAACGAGCAGTACTTC; CDR3 protein: CSARVSSGALNEQYF
V gene: TRBV5-1; D gene: NA; J gene: TRBJ2-3; clone size: many; CDR3 DNA: TGCGCCAGCAGAGTTGGGCCAGATACGCAGTATTTT; CDR3 protein: CASRVGPDTQYF
V gene: TRBV3-1; D gene: TRBD1; J gene: TRBJ1-2; clone size: few; CDR3 DNA: TGTGCCAGCAGCCAAGTGGGGGACAGGGCGGATGGCTACACCTTC; CDR3 protein: CASSQVGDRADGYTF
V gene: TRBV27; D gene: TRBD1; J gene: TRBJ2-1; clone size: NA; CDR3 DNA: TGTGCCAGCAGTTGGCAGGGGGCGCATGAGCAGTTCTTC; CDR3 protein: CASSWQGAHEQFF